The entry below describes one T cell receptor beta chain. This sample was taken from a study of PD-L1 blockade in urothelial cancer. V lost 2 bases to trimming and J lost 0 bases; unmatched junction nucleotides: 9. The germline CDR1 and CDR2 sequences are SGHTA and FQGNSA. The CDR3 spans 17 residues. Every PCR received spiked-in synthetic TCR analog templates. Here immunoSEQ multiplex PCR was the method, and the copy in TCRdb shows in-frame clones only, minus some. This table has about 37,000 clones, 75% to 90% appearing once. Time point in this sample: pretreatment peripheral blood. Here the sequenced sample was PBMCs, taken around atezolizumab (anti-PD-L1) treatment. The chain employs TRBV7-2 and TRBJ2-7; 8 positions agree with TRBD2. The sequence came from a man aged 60-69 years with urothelial cancer. The CDR3 loop reads CASSLKAPGTSSYEQYF. CDR3 nucleotides: TGTGCCAGCAGCTTAAAGGCCCCCGGGACTAGCTCCTACGAGCAGTACTTC.